The rows below give T cell receptor beta chains drawn from one sample of a study of T cell responses to AZD1222 COVID-19 vaccine. Clones were read by immunoSEQ multiplex PCR, and TCRdb kept only the in-frame ones, dropping some. The sample includes over 150,000 clones, roughly 92% of them seen just once. This material consisted of peripheral blood, taken 28 days after the second AZD1222 dose. Source of these receptors: an adult who received the AZD1222 COVID-19 vaccine. The CDR3 runs from the conserved cysteine through the conserved F or W. The D gene is left open where the match is weak.

j_gene,v_gene,d_gene,CDR3nt,CDR3aa
TRBJ2-1,TRBV6-1,TRBD2,TGTGCCAGCAGTGGGCTAGCGGCCAGCTCCTACAATGAGCAGTTCTTC,CASSGLAASSYNEQFF
TRBJ2-7,TRBV6-5,TRBD1,TGTGCCAGCAGTTACGGACAGGGGGCGCGGTACGAGCAGTACTTC,CASSYGQGARYEQYF
TRBJ1-3,TRBV5-1,NA,TGCGCCAGCAGCACCGGGACTCTAGGGGGAAACACCATATATTTT,CASSTGTLGGNTIYF
TRBJ2-3,TRBV11-3,NA,TGTGCCAGCAGCCGTGGGACGAAGTCCACAGATACGCAGTATTTT,CASSRGTKSTDTQYF
TRBJ2-1,TRBV4-3,TRBD2,TGCGCCAGCAGCCAAGGCCTAGCGGGAGGGCTCAATGAGCAGTTCTTC,CASSQGLAGGLNEQFF
TRBJ1-6,TRBV12-5,TRBD1,TGTGCTAGTGGTTTGGCGGACAGGGGAGACACCCTCCACTTT,CASGLADRGDTLHF
TRBJ1-1,TRBV6-5,NA,TGTGCCAGCAGTTACTCTATCGTCACTGAAGCTTTCTTT,CASSYSIVTEAFF
TRBJ2-7,TRBV27,NA,TGTGCCAGCAGTTTGGGCCTTGCCTACGAGCAGTACTTC,CASSLGLAYEQYF
TRBJ2-3,TRBV7-3,TRBD2,TGTGCCAGCAGCCTATTGGGACTAGCGGGATCCCGCACAGATACGCAGTATTTT,CASSLLGLAGSRTDTQYF
TRBJ2-1,TRBV5-5,TRBD2,TGTGCCAGCAGCTTGACTCGGACTAGCGGGAGGGCCTCGCAGTTCTTC,CASSLTRTSGRASQFF
TRBJ1-5,TRBV11-2,TRBD1,TGTGCCAGCAGCCCTACGACAGGGGGCGGGGGTCAGCCCCAGCATTTT,CASSPTTGGGGQPQHF
TRBJ2-1,TRBV19,TRBD2,TGTGCCAGTAGTATAGGTGCGGGGGAACCAGAGAATGAGCAGTTCTTC,CASSIGAGEPENEQFF
TRBJ1-1,TRBV4-3,NA,TGCGCCAGCAGCCAAGATCGGGGGGCTTATGAAGCTTTCTTT,CASSQDRGAYEAFF
TRBJ1-5,TRBV19,NA,TGTGCCAGTAAGGGCAGGTGGGGCAATCAGCCCCAGCATTTT,CASKGRWGNQPQHF